This T cell receptor (beta chain) was profiled in a study of blood T cell repertoires in COVID-19. Study-wide background: COVID-19 samples from acute and convalescent phases originated in the United States, Italy and Spain. PBMCs, B-cell-depleted T cells, or T cells were the source of the cDNA or gDNA that made up the material.

Study processing details: Scientists estimated how many nucleated cells there were by amplifying reference gene primers. Profiled with immunoSEQ multiplex PCR; TCRdb holds only in-frame clones, not every one. That table supplies the V and J calls and clone size; D and trimming were determined from the DNA. The sample yields 250,000 to 350,000 clones, around 87% seen once. Germline loops: CDR1 LNHDA, CDR2 SQIVND (reference sequence). The CDR3 covers 13 residues. V lost 8 bases, J lost 1 base, and 4 bases stayed unmatched. J is TRBJ1-1 and V is TRBV19, with 7 bases that match TRBD1. Material: peripheral blood. The receptor was derived from a woman between 50 and 59 years old who had recovered from COVID-19. The CDR3 loop reads CASLRGRNTEAFF. The CDR3 bases are TGTGCCAGTCTCAGGGGGAGGAACACTGAAGCTTTCTTT. The full variable domain, its missing parts supplied by reference TRBV19 and TRBJ1-1, is DGGITQSPKYLFRKEGQNVTLSCEQNLNHDAMYWYRQDPGQGLRLIYYSQIVNDFQKGDIAEGYSVSREKKESFPLTVTSAQKNPTAFYLCASLRGRNTEAFFGQGTRLTVV.